The 20 T cell receptor beta chains below all came from one sample that was sequenced in a study of a mutant IDH1 vaccine in newly diagnosed glioma. Clones were read by immunoSEQ multiplex PCR, and TCRdb kept only the in-frame ones, dropping some. Among 40,000 or so clones listed, 70% to 80% were seen once. These receptors have no known antigen. Time point noted: week 5, during vaccination. Doses comprised 300 ug of mutant IDH1 20-mer peptide each, plus topical imiquimod. The sequenced sample was PBMCs, obtained from a glioma patient whose treatment included an IDH1 peptide vaccine. The receptors were gathered from a man aged 35-49 years with glioma.

The chain links TRBV29-1 to TRBJ2-3; possibly TRBD1 or TRBD2 for D (5 bases each). CDR1 SQVTM and CDR2 ANQGSEA come from the germline V gene. V was cut by 4 bases and J by 1 base, with 6 bases left in between. CDR3 size: 12 residues. In nucleotides, the CDR3 is TGCAGCGTTGTGGGGGGCACAGATACGCAGTATTTT. Its protein is CSVVGGTDTQYF.

DNA for the CDR3: TGTGCCAGCAGCCCGCGTGGGGGGCGCCCCAATGAGCAGTTCTTC. Translation gives CASSPRGGRPNEQFF. V usage is TRBV5-4 and J usage is TRBJ2-1; D is possibly TRBD1 or TRBD2 (6 bases each). The V end lost 4 bases, the J end lost 6 bases, and 17 bases lay between the germline ends. The germline V gene encodes CDR1 SGHNT and CDR2 YYREEE (reference sequence). CDR3 length equals 15 residues.

The chain uses TRBV25-1 and TRBJ1-2; D perhaps matches TRBD1 (5 bases). Trimming shortened V by 6 bases and J by 8 bases, and 13 bases separated the two germline ends. Per germline, CDR1 MGHDK and CDR2 SYGVNS. CDR3 size: 12 residues. CDR3 bases: TGTGCCAGCAGCGTGGGGGGTGGGGGCTACACCTTC. This translates into CASSVGGGGYTF.

This clone was picked up one time. V and J are TRBV13 and TRBJ1-2; possible D gene TRBD1, 6 bases. Trimming cost V 0 bases and J 3 bases, with 8 bases left between them. The CDR3 sequence is 14 residues long. Per germline, CDR1 PRHDT and CDR2 FYEKMQ (reference sequence). CDR3 DNA: TGTGCCAGCAGCTTAGGCAGGACAGACTATGGCTACACCTTC. Amino acids: CASSLGRTDYGYTF.

The chain employs TRBV25-1 and TRBJ1-1; D uncertain. V lost 4 bases and J 0 bases, leaving 6 bases between the germline ends. This CDR3 is 13 amino acids long. The germline CDR1 and CDR2 sequences are MGHDK and SYGVNS. CDR3 protein: CASSGTLNTEAFF. In nucleotides, the CDR3 is TGTGCCAGCAGTGGAACCTTGAACACTGAAGCTTTCTTT.

This clone was counted once. The rearrangement joins TRBV10-2 to TRBJ1-2, with D perhaps matching TRBD1 (5 bases). The CDR3 runs 14 residues. Per germline, CDR1 WSHSY and CDR2 SAAADI. The V and J ends lost 0 bases and 5 bases respectively, with 10 bases between them. Written as DNA, the CDR3 is TGCGCCAGCAGTGAGTCGGGGGGAATGTATGGCTACACCTTC. Protein sequence: CASSESGGMYGYTF.

This clone was seen only once. The chain combines TRBV27 with TRBJ2-7, with D possibly being TRBD1 (5 bases). CDR3 size: 13 residues. The germline gives CDR1 MNHEY, CDR2 SMNVEV (reference sequence). The V and J ends lost 7 bases and 2 bases respectively, with 12 bases between them. The CDR3 nucleotides are TGTGCCAGCAAAGGTATACAGGCCTACGAGCAGTACTTC. It is translated as CASKGIQAYEQYF.

The chain uses TRBV10-3 and TRBJ1-2, with 9 positions matching TRBD1. The CDR3 consists of 13 residues. Germline CDR1 reads ENHRY; CDR2 reads SYGVKD. V lost 11 bases and J lost 2; bases outside the gene matches: 6. CDR3 sequence: CASTGGMNYGYTF. The CDR3 DNA sequence: TGTGCCTCAACAGGGGGCATGAACTATGGCTACACCTTC.

The chain joins TRBV5-1 to TRBJ2-5, with D perhaps matching TRBD1 (6 bases). Trimming pared 0 bases from V and 4 bases from J, leaving 13 bases between. This CDR3 contains 15 residues. Germline V gives CDR1 SGHRS, CDR2 YFSETQ. The CDR3 DNA follows: TGCGCCAGCAGCTTGGCCATGGACAGAGGAGAGACCCAGTACTTC. Amino acids: CASSLAMDRGETQYF.

Only one count was recorded for this clone. The chain joins TRBV29-1 to TRBJ2-7; the D is unclear. V was trimmed by 2 bases and J by 9 bases, leaving 17 bases between them. Germline-derived CDR1 and CDR2 are SQVTM and ANQGSEA. The CDR3 runs to 13 residues. The CDR3 is CSVERTESLGQYF. CDR3 in DNA: TGCAGCGTTGAAAGGACGGAATCCCTAGGGCAGTACTTC.

V is TRBV2 and J is TRBJ2-7; D unclear. The CDR3 is 14 amino acids. Per germline, CDR1 SNHLY and CDR2 FYNNEI. Trimming removed 2 bases from V and 5 bases from J, with 13 bases in between. DNA of the CDR3: TGTGCCAGCAGTGAACCGGGTGGTTGGGACGAGCAGTACTTC. Its protein product is CASSEPGGWDEQYF.

The chain couples TRBV7-9 to TRBJ1-6, with D uncertain. Per the germline V gene, CDR1 is SEHNR and CDR2 is FQNEAQ (reference sequence). The CDR3 spans 16 residues. V was trimmed by 1 base and J by 10 bases, leaving 17 bases between them. This CDR3 reads CASSLERQHQNSPLHF. The CDR3 DNA sequence: TGTGCCAGCAGCTTAGAACGGCAGCACCAAAACTCACCCCTCCACTTT. The whole variable domain, filled in from reference TRBV7-9 and TRBJ1-6, reads DTGVSQNPRHKITKRGQNVTFRCDPISEHNRLYWYRQTLGQGPEFLTYFQNEAQLEKSRLLSDRFSAERPKGSFSTLEIQRTEQGDSAMYLCASSLERQHQNSPLHFGNGTRLTVT.

This clone was seen a few times. The gene calls are TRBV19 and TRBJ1-1; perhaps TRBD1 as D (5 bases). There are 14 residues in the CDR3. The V end lost 1 base, the J end lost 6 bases, and 12 bases lay between the germline ends. The germline V gene encodes CDR1 LNHDA and CDR2 SQIVND (reference sequence). CDR3 loop: CASSIGGQGPEAFF. CDR3 DNA: TGTGCCAGTAGTATAGGAGGGCAGGGCCCTGAAGCTTTCTTT.

This clone came up a few times. This chain uses TRBV19 with TRBJ1-4, with TRBD1 identical over 8 bases. CDR1 is LNHDA and CDR2 is SQIVND in the germline V gene (reference sequence). The CDR3 totals 13 residues. The junction had 8 bases not matched to a gene; V was cut back by 9 bases and J by 8 bases. Written as DNA, the CDR3 is TGTGCCAGCGGCAGGGGGCTTCGGGAAAAACTGTTTTTT. It specifies CASGRGLREKLFF.

The V and J genes are TRBV5-6 and TRBJ1-1, with 10 bases that match TRBD1. J was trimmed by 1 base and V by 4 bases; bases with no gene match: 7. This CDR3 is built from 16 residues. Germline V gives CDR1 SGHDT, CDR2 YYEEEE. The CDR3 DNA reads TGTGCCAGCAGCCCCCGGGACAGGGGTACGAACACTGAAGCTTTCTTT. It yields the protein CASSPRDRGTNTEAFF.

This clone was seen more than once but under ten times. V gene TRBV19 combines with J gene TRBJ1-6; tentative D call: TRBD1 (6 bases). The CDR3 loop spans 15 amino acids. Germline assignment: CDR1 LNHDA and CDR2 SQIVND (reference sequence). Between the trimmed V and J ends, which lost 7 bases and 2 bases, there was a span of 12 bases. The CDR3 loop is CASTRGDTYNSPLHF. CDR3 nucleotide sequence: TGTGCCAGTACGAGGGGGGACACCTATAATTCACCCCTCCACTTT. The full variable domain, with the rest looked up from reference TRBV19 and TRBJ1-6, is DGGITQSPKYLFRKEGQNVTLSCEQNLNHDAMYWYRQDPGQGLRLIYYSQIVNDFQKGDIAEGYSVSREKKESFPLTVTSAQKNPTAFYLCASTRGDTYNSPLHFGNGTRLTVT.

This clone was seen only once. The J gene is TRBJ1-2, the V gene TRBV5-4, with D tentatively TRBD1 (6 bases). Trimming removed 0 bases at V and 4 bases at J, with 10 bases between. This CDR3 is 14 amino acids long. Germline lookup yields CDR1 SGHNT and CDR2 YYREEE (reference sequence). The CDR3 is CASSLALTGYGYTF. The DNA for the CDR3 is TGTGCCAGCAGCTTGGCCCTGACAGGCTATGGCTACACCTTC.

The chain has TRBV6-5 and TRBJ1-6; D gene unclear. Germline values: CDR1 MNHEY, CDR2 SVGAGI. The CDR3 spans 15 residues. V lost 0 bases, J lost 7 bases, and 10 bases lay in between. CDR3 bases: TGTGCCAGCAGTTACTCGAGAGGGAAGAATTCACCCCTCCACTTT. Encoded protein: CASSYSRGKNSPLHF.

The chain links TRBV2 to TRBJ1-1, with D maybe TRBD1 (6 bases). This CDR3 contains 15 residues. Trimming cost V 1 base and J 8 bases, with 17 bases left between them. Germline lookup yields CDR1 SNHLY and CDR2 FYNNEI. In nucleotides, the CDR3 is TGTGCCAGCAGTGAAGTCGACAGGACGGACGGCGAAGCTTTCTTT. The encoded protein is CASSEVDRTDGEAFF.

V and J are TRBV6-1 and TRBJ2-6; D is unresolved. The CDR3 runs 14 residues. From germline, CDR1 is MNHNS and CDR2 SASEGT. Trimming removed 6 bases from V and 0 bases from J, with 6 bases in between. The chain's CDR3 is CASRGFSGANVLTF. CDR3 sequence (DNA): TGTGCCAGCAGAGGGTTCTCTGGGGCCAACGTCCTGACTTTC.